A selection of T cell receptor beta chains follows, all from one sample in a study of shared clonotypes between healthy human individuals. Clones were read by immunoSEQ multiplex PCR, and TCRdb kept only the in-frame ones, dropping some. The sample carries 550,000 to 600,000 clones, 95% to 98% recorded once. Sequencing used naive CD8+ T cells sorted from blood. The receptor source for this set is a man aged 30 to 45 in good health. The CDR3 runs from the conserved cysteine through the conserved F or W. Fields, in order: J gene, CDR3 length, clone size, V gene, D gene, CDR3 DNA, CDR3 protein. The D gene is left open where the match is weak. The size of a clone is reported for some rows only, either as once, few or many, or as a class for expanded clones.

j_gene: TRBJ2-5
len: 16
abundance: -
v_gene: TRBV28
d_gene: TRBD2
CDR3nt: TGTGCCAGCAGTTTGTCACTAGCGGGAGTGGGGGAGACCCAGTACTTC
CDR3aa: CASSLSLAGVGETQYF

j_gene: TRBJ1-2
len: 15
abundance: -
v_gene: TRBV9
d_gene: -
CDR3nt: TGTGCCAGCAGCGTTAGCGCTGTGACGGGGAATGGCTACACCTTC
CDR3aa: CASSVSAVTGNGYTF

j_gene: TRBJ2-7
len: 12
abundance: once
v_gene: TRBV6-1
d_gene: -
CDR3nt: TGTGCCAGCAGTGACAATTCCTACGAGCAGTACTTC
CDR3aa: CASSDNSYEQYF

j_gene: TRBJ2-3
len: 19
abundance: once
v_gene: TRBV9
d_gene: -
CDR3nt: TGTGCCAGCAGCCCATTCTCGGGACTGGGAGCACCGGGCACAGATACGCAGTATTTT
CDR3aa: CASSPFSGLGAPGTDTQYF

j_gene: TRBJ2-1
len: 15
abundance: -
v_gene: TRBV6-6
d_gene: -
CDR3nt: TGTGCCAGCAGTTACTCTTTAGCAGGGGACAATGAGCAGTTCTTC
CDR3aa: CASSYSLAGDNEQFF

j_gene: TRBJ1-2
len: 14
abundance: -
v_gene: TRBV7-8
d_gene: TRBD1
CDR3nt: TGTGCCAGCAGCTCCTGGACAGGGGGCTATGGCTACACCTTC
CDR3aa: CASSSWTGGYGYTF

j_gene: TRBJ2-5
len: 13
abundance: once
v_gene: TRBV6-5
d_gene: -
CDR3nt: TGTGCCAGCAGTTACGGGACTCTAGAGACCCAGTACTTC
CDR3aa: CASSYGTLETQYF

j_gene: TRBJ1-1
len: 15
abundance: -
v_gene: TRBV27
d_gene: -
CDR3nt: TGTGCCAGCAGTTTATCGGAGGGGCCGAGGACTGAAGCTTTCTTT
CDR3aa: CASSLSEGPRTEAFF

j_gene: TRBJ2-1
len: 16
abundance: -
v_gene: TRBV7-3
d_gene: TRBD2
CDR3nt: TGTGCCAGCAGCTTAGGGCGGGAGGCCCCGTACAATGAGCAGTTCTTC
CDR3aa: CASSLGREAPYNEQFF

j_gene: TRBJ2-7
len: 13
abundance: -
v_gene: TRBV14
d_gene: -
CDR3nt: TGTGCCAGCGCCGGGACATTACCCTACGAGCAGTACTTC
CDR3aa: CASAGTLPYEQYF

j_gene: TRBJ2-1
len: 15
abundance: -
v_gene: TRBV9
d_gene: -
CDR3nt: TGTGCCAGCAGCAACAGCGGACTCGGATACAATGAGCAGTTCTTC
CDR3aa: CASSNSGLGYNEQFF

j_gene: TRBJ2-1
len: 15
abundance: -
v_gene: TRBV6-5
d_gene: -
CDR3nt: TGTGCCAGCAGTTACTCCGGGACTCGGAACAATGAGCAGTTCTTC
CDR3aa: CASSYSGTRNNEQFF

j_gene: TRBJ2-7
len: 13
abundance: -
v_gene: TRBV7-9
d_gene: -
CDR3nt: TGTGCCAGCAGCTCAAGTACCCCCTACGAGCAGTACTTC
CDR3aa: CASSSSTPYEQYF

j_gene: TRBJ1-1
len: 15
abundance: -
v_gene: TRBV28
d_gene: -
CDR3nt: TGTGCCAGCAGTTCGACAGTCAGGGCGGGCACTGAAGCTTTCTTT
CDR3aa: CASSSTVRAGTEAFF

j_gene: TRBJ2-7
len: 15
abundance: -
v_gene: TRBV5-4
d_gene: TRBD2
CDR3nt: TGTGCCAGCAGCCCGGGGACTAGCGTCCTTTACGAGCAGTACTTC
CDR3aa: CASSPGTSVLYEQYF

j_gene: TRBJ1-2
len: 13
abundance: -
v_gene: TRBV6-6
d_gene: -
CDR3nt: TGTGCCAGCACCAACGGGCCAACCTATGGCTACACCTTC
CDR3aa: CASTNGPTYGYTF

j_gene: TRBJ2-5
len: 16
abundance: -
v_gene: TRBV5-5
d_gene: -
CDR3nt: TGTGCCAGCACCGCTTTGGCCCAATTGTTTGGGGAGACCCAGTACTTC
CDR3aa: CASTALAQLFGETQYF

j_gene: TRBJ2-7
len: 16
abundance: -
v_gene: TRBV4-1
d_gene: TRBD2
CDR3nt: TGCGCCAGCAGCCAAGCTGACTCTAGCGGGGCCTACGAGCAGTACTTC
CDR3aa: CASSQADSSGAYEQYF

j_gene: TRBJ2-1
len: 12
abundance: -
v_gene: TRBV6-5
d_gene: -
CDR3nt: TGTGCCAGCAACAGTCGGATCCATGAGCAGTTCTTC
CDR3aa: CASNSRIHEQFF

j_gene: TRBJ1-2
len: 15
abundance: -
v_gene: TRBV5-4
d_gene: -
CDR3nt: TGTGCCAGCAGCTTATCACCTTCTACTAACTATGGCTACACCTTC
CDR3aa: CASSLSPSTNYGYTF

j_gene: TRBJ2-7
len: 14
abundance: -
v_gene: TRBV28
d_gene: TRBD2
CDR3nt: TGTGCCAGCAGTTTTTTTAGCGGGACCTACGAGCAGTACTTC
CDR3aa: CASSFFSGTYEQYF

j_gene: TRBJ2-7
len: 15
abundance: -
v_gene: TRBV7-9
d_gene: -
CDR3nt: TGTGCCAGCAGCTTGGCAAACTCTCCTTCCTACGAGCAGTACTTC
CDR3aa: CASSLANSPSYEQYF

j_gene: TRBJ2-3
len: 16
abundance: -
v_gene: TRBV6-4
d_gene: TRBD1
CDR3nt: TGTGCCAGCAGCACCCAGGGGACAGGGGGCACAGATACGCAGTATTTT
CDR3aa: CASSTQGTGGTDTQYF

j_gene: TRBJ2-5
len: 15
abundance: -
v_gene: TRBV7-2
d_gene: TRBD1
CDR3nt: TGTGCCAGCAGGGTTAACAGGGGGTCTCAAGAGACCCAGTACTTC
CDR3aa: CASRVNRGSQETQYF

j_gene: TRBJ2-7
len: 12
abundance: -
v_gene: TRBV29-1
d_gene: TRBD1
CDR3nt: TGCAGCGTCGTTCGACAGGGGTACGAGCAGTACTTC
CDR3aa: CSVVRQGYEQYF

j_gene: TRBJ2-1
len: 17
abundance: -
v_gene: TRBV21-1
d_gene: -
CDR3nt: TGTGCCAGCAGCAAAGGGTCGAGTCAGGGTGGCTACAATGAGCAGTTCTTC
CDR3aa: CASSKGSSQGGYNEQFF

j_gene: TRBJ2-7
len: 12
abundance: once
v_gene: TRBV7-9
d_gene: TRBD2
CDR3nt: TGTGCCAGCAGCACTTCGGGGGGCGAGCAGTACTTC
CDR3aa: CASSTSGGEQYF

j_gene: TRBJ2-3
len: 13
abundance: -
v_gene: TRBV10-3
d_gene: -
CDR3nt: TGTGCCTCGGGCGAGGCTACACAGGATACGCAGTATTTT
CDR3aa: CASGEATQDTQYF

j_gene: TRBJ2-3
len: 16
abundance: once
v_gene: TRBV7-2
d_gene: TRBD2
CDR3nt: TGTGCCAGCAGCCCCACTCCTAGCGGCCCCACGGATACGCAGTATTTT
CDR3aa: CASSPTPSGPTDTQYF

j_gene: TRBJ2-2
len: 16
abundance: -
v_gene: TRBV29-1
d_gene: -
CDR3nt: TGCAGCGTACAAGCCCAGCAGATCGCGAACACCGGGGAGCTGTTTTTT
CDR3aa: CSVQAQQIANTGELFF

j_gene: TRBJ1-2
len: 14
abundance: -
v_gene: TRBV6-1
d_gene: -
CDR3nt: TGTGCCAGCAGTGAAGTCGGCAGCCCCGGCGGCTACACCTTC
CDR3aa: CASSEVGSPGGYTF

j_gene: TRBJ2-7
len: 17
abundance: -
v_gene: TRBV7-2
d_gene: TRBD2
CDR3nt: TGTGCCAGCAGCTTAGGTCTTAGCGGGAGGTTCGGCTACGAGCAGTACTTC
CDR3aa: CASSLGLSGRFGYEQYF

j_gene: TRBJ2-1
len: 15
abundance: -
v_gene: TRBV27
d_gene: TRBD2
CDR3nt: TGTGCCAGCAGTCCCCAGTTGGGAGGGCCGGGTGAGCAGTTCTTC
CDR3aa: CASSPQLGGPGEQFF

j_gene: TRBJ1-5
len: 16
abundance: -
v_gene: TRBV7-9
d_gene: TRBD1
CDR3nt: TGTGCCAGCAGCCAAGGGGGCGGGGGCGGCAATCAGCCCCAGCATTTT
CDR3aa: CASSQGGGGGNQPQHF

j_gene: TRBJ2-7
len: 14
abundance: once
v_gene: TRBV7-2
d_gene: TRBD1
CDR3nt: TGTGCCAGCAGCTTAGATAGGACAGGATACGAGCAGTACTTC
CDR3aa: CASSLDRTGYEQYF

j_gene: TRBJ2-7
len: 14
abundance: -
v_gene: TRBV19
d_gene: -
CDR3nt: TGTGCCAGTAGTATAGGGACAAGTGGCTACGAGCAGTACTTC
CDR3aa: CASSIGTSGYEQYF

j_gene: TRBJ2-1
len: 16
abundance: -
v_gene: TRBV7-8
d_gene: -
CDR3nt: TGTGCCAGCAGCTCGTTAGGACAAGTGGTGTGGGATGAGCAGTTCTTC
CDR3aa: CASSSLGQVVWDEQFF

j_gene: TRBJ2-5
len: 14
abundance: once
v_gene: TRBV15
d_gene: -
CDR3nt: TGTGCCACCAGCAGAGTCGACAGTCAAGAGACCCAGTACTTC
CDR3aa: CATSRVDSQETQYF

j_gene: TRBJ2-7
len: 16
abundance: -
v_gene: TRBV7-9
d_gene: -
CDR3nt: TGTGCCAGCAGCCCAAAGGCTGGGCAGGTCGACTACGAGCAGTACTTC
CDR3aa: CASSPKAGQVDYEQYF

j_gene: TRBJ1-2
len: 13
abundance: -
v_gene: TRBV5-4
d_gene: -
CDR3nt: TGTGCCAGCAGCCCGGAGGGGGACTATGGCTACACCTTC
CDR3aa: CASSPEGDYGYTF

j_gene: TRBJ2-7
len: 15
abundance: -
v_gene: TRBV5-6
d_gene: -
CDR3nt: TGTGCCAGCAGCTTGCTAGAGGGTGTAGTTTACGAGCAGTACTTC
CDR3aa: CASSLLEGVVYEQYF

j_gene: TRBJ2-1
len: 14
abundance: -
v_gene: TRBV19
d_gene: -
CDR3nt: TGTGCCAGTAGTAGGGACGGATTCTACAATGAGCAGTTCTTC
CDR3aa: CASSRDGFYNEQFF

j_gene: TRBJ2-3
len: 15
abundance: -
v_gene: TRBV13
d_gene: -
CDR3nt: TGTGCCAGCAGCCGTCGGGAGTTTGGTTTAGATACGCAGTATTTT
CDR3aa: CASSRREFGLDTQYF

j_gene: TRBJ2-2
len: 14
abundance: -
v_gene: TRBV27
d_gene: -
CDR3nt: TGTGCCAGCAGTTACAACGTGAACACCGGGGAGCTGTTTTTT
CDR3aa: CASSYNVNTGELFF

j_gene: TRBJ2-5
len: 16
abundance: -
v_gene: TRBV11-2
d_gene: TRBD2
CDR3nt: TGTGCCAGCAGCCGGGGGGCTAGCGGGTCCCAAGAGACCCAGTACTTC
CDR3aa: CASSRGASGSQETQYF

j_gene: TRBJ1-1
len: 15
abundance: -
v_gene: TRBV4-3
d_gene: -
CDR3nt: TGCGCCAGCAGCCGAGAGACAGGACGGAACACTGAAGCTTTCTTT
CDR3aa: CASSRETGRNTEAFF